Below, 19 T cell receptor beta chains from the same sample are listed, as sequenced in a study of early T cells in non-severe SARS-CoV-2 infection. Via MiXCR, TCRdb re-called the 5' RACE reads, giving one row per CDR3 protein. The sample has about 17,000 distinct CDR3 sequences; approximately 5.4% are singletons. Sequenced: whole blood. These receptors all stem from an adult who was a healthcare worker with PCR-confirmed SARS-CoV-2 infection or an uninfected control (not recorded which).

This clonotype has at least ten counts. A junction end diverges from the germline sequence, so it may reflect a read error. V is TRBV7-6 and J is TRBJ2-3; D remains ambiguous. CDR1 is SGHVS and CDR2 is FNYEAQ in the germline V gene. The CDR3 runs 14 residues. The CDR3 spells CASSLIFSGPPSHF. Here the CDR3 DNA reads TGTGCCAGCAGCTTAATTTTCTCCGGGCCACCATCGCATTTT.

This clonotype was detected many times. This chain connects TRBV5-1 to TRBJ2-7; D unresolved. CDR3 length equals 13 residues. Germline assignment: CDR1 SGHRS and CDR2 YFSETQ. Trimming took off 5 bases at V and 5 bases at J, with 14 bases between the two ends. The CDR3 region has the DNA TGCGCCAGCAGGGACCCACCTGGCCACGAGCAGTACTTC. It translates to CASRDPPGHEQYF.

Within the sample, this clonotype is medium-sized. The rearrangement uses TRBV10-3 and TRBJ2-5, with 11 nucleotides matching TRBD2. J lost 4 bases, V lost 3 bases, and 10 bases had no gene match. This CDR3 contains 17 residues. The V gene's germline CDR1 is ENHRY and CDR2 SYGVKD. The CDR3 loop is CAISDATGTSGTETQYF. CDR3 DNA: TGTGCCATCAGTGATGCTACCGGGACTAGCGGAACAGAGACCCAGTACTTC.

This clonotype was detected many times. The chain couples TRBV20-1 to TRBJ1-4; no clear D. CDR1 is DFQATT, CDR2 SNEGSKA, per germline (reference sequence). Deletions cut 5 bases from V and 0 bases from J, with 10 bases between. The CDR3 is made up of 14 amino acids. The CDR3 nucleotides are TGCAGTGCTCGATCTCGGACAACTAATGAAAAACTGTTTTTT. Its translation is CSARSRTTNEKLFF.

This clonotype showed up many times. The chain has TRBV12-5 and TRBJ1-5; D gene unclear. Per the germline V gene, CDR1 is LGHNT and CDR2 is FRNRAP. CDR3 length: 18 amino acids. The V end lost 0 bases, the J end lost 0 bases, and 15 bases lay between the germline ends. The CDR3 spells CASGLVGAAKYSNQPQHF. The CDR3 DNA sequence: TGTGCTAGTGGTTTGGTAGGAGCTGCCAAATATAGCAATCAGCCCCAGCATTTT.

This clonotype was seen ten or more times. This rearrangement joins TRBV11-2 to TRBJ1-3; 7 bases map to TRBD1. V gave up 5 bases and J gave up 6 bases; unmatched junction bases: 13. The germline CDR1 and CDR2 sequences are SGHAT and FQNNGV. The CDR3 covers 16 residues. The DNA for the CDR3 is TGTGCCAGCAGCCCTTGGCCCGACAGGGCTGAAAACACCATATATTTT. It codes for CASSPWPDRAENTIYF.

The rearrangement uses TRBV7-8 and TRBJ2-5; no reliable D call. Germline V gene sequence: CDR1 SGHVS, CDR2 FQNEAQ. CDR3 length: 11 amino acids. V was pared by 5 bases and J by 9 bases, with 10 bases between. CDR3 nucleotides: TGTGCCAGCAGCCCCGCCAGGTCCCAGTACTTC. Its protein is CASSPARSQYF.

The chain is built from TRBV2 and TRBJ2-1; no definite D call. V lost 1 base to trimming and J lost 4 bases, with 11 bases between them. This CDR3 is 15 amino acids long. CDR1 and CDR2 (germline): SNHLY, FYNNEI. The CDR3 reads CASSEGLSRYNEQFF. In nucleotides, the CDR3 is TGTGCCAGCAGTGAAGGCCTAAGTAGGTACAATGAGCAGTTCTTC.

In its sample, this clonotype was seen many times. V is TRBV24-1 and J is TRBJ2-1; no definite D call. Germline CDR1 and CDR2: KGHDR and SFDVKD. The length of the CDR3 is 13 residues. Trimming pared 0 bases from V and 9 bases from J, leaving 8 bases between. In nucleotides, the CDR3 is TGTGCCACCAGTGATTTGCAACCTAGTGAGCAGTTCTTC. The encoded protein is CATSDLQPSEQFF.

This clonotype was detected ten times or more. The rearrangement links TRBV15 to TRBJ1-2, with D perhaps TRBD1 (5 bases). The CDR3 extends over 15 amino acids. Trimming pared 0 bases from V and 5 bases from J, leaving 13 bases between. The germline gives CDR1 LNHNV, CDR2 YYDKDF (reference sequence). CDR3 bases: TGTGCCACCAGCAGAGATCGTTTCAGGGCTTATGGCTACACCTTC. It is translated as CATSRDRFRAYGYTF.

The chain joins TRBV27 to TRBJ1-2; 11 bases are a match to TRBD1. CDR1 MNHEY and CDR2 SMNVEV come from the germline V gene (reference sequence). With V trimmed by 4 bases and J by 4 bases, 2 bases remained unmatched. CDR3 size: 14 residues. The CDR3 loop reads CASSSGTGGYGYTF. CDR3 nucleotide sequence: TGTGCCAGCAGTTCGGGGACAGGGGGCTATGGCTACACCTTC.

This clonotype occurred a few times. V and J are TRBV7-9 and TRBJ2-1, with a possible D match to TRBD2 (5 bases). The germline CDR1 and CDR2 sequences are SEHNR and FQNEAQ (reference sequence). This CDR3 spans 13 amino acids. Trimming cost V 8 bases and J 2 bases, with 10 bases left between them. The CDR3 protein is CASQSGTYNEQFF. CDR3 DNA sequence: TGTGCCAGCCAATCGGGGACCTACAATGAGCAGTTCTTC.

This clonotype was found many times. The CDR3 loop is CSASTTLYQETQYF. CDR3 sequence (DNA): TGCAGTGCCAGTACGACTCTGTACCAAGAGACCCAGTACTTC. The chain couples TRBV20-1 to TRBJ2-5; no clear D gene. The CDR3 is 14 amino acids. V gave up 6 bases and J gave up 0 bases, with 14 bases separating them. CDR1 is DFQATT, CDR2 SNEGSKA, per germline (reference sequence).

Ten or more counts support this clonotype. The rearrangement uses TRBV4-1 and TRBJ2-1, with D unresolved. The V gene's germline CDR1 is MGHRA and CDR2 YSYEKL. CDR3 size: 16 residues. Trimming left V 2 bases short and J 0 bases short, with 11 bases between. As DNA, the CDR3 is TGCGCCAGCAGCCAATACATCTCGAGCTCCTACAATGAGCAGTTCTTC. Translation: CASSQYISSSYNEQFF.

This clonotype was observed at least ten times. This chain links TRBV28 with TRBJ2-1; 8 positions agree with TRBD1. With V trimmed by 6 bases and J by 7 bases, 5 bases remained unmatched. Germline V lookup: CDR1 MDHEN, CDR2 SYDVKM. There are 13 residues in the CDR3. The CDR3 DNA is TGTGCCAGCAGGATGACAGGGGAGAATGAGCAGTTCTTC. This encodes CASRMTGENEQFF.

This clonotype was detected ten times or more. The chain uses TRBV12-3 or TRBV12-4 and TRBJ2-7; 9 nucleotides align to TRBD1. The CDR3 length is 16 residues. Trimming cost V 1 base and J 6 bases; bases outside gene matches: 10. DNA for the CDR3: TGTGCCAGCAGTTTAGTTAACAGGGGGCGCGTCCCCGAGCAGTACTTC. This sequence encodes CASSLVNRGRVPEQYF.

This clonotype ranks as medium-sized. This chain links TRBV7-2 with TRBJ2-5; TRBD2 matches at 9 bases. This CDR3 region has 15 residues. Germline-derived CDR1 and CDR2 are SGHTA and FQGNSA. With V trimmed by 5 bases and J by 4 bases, 8 bases remained unmatched. CDR3 coding DNA: TGTGCCAGCAGCCATCCAGGCGGGAGGGTAGAGACCCAGTACTTC. This sequence encodes CASSHPGGRVETQYF.

This clonotype was seen at least ten times. The chain is built from TRBV6-1 and TRBJ1-2; TRBD1 matches at 7 bases. Germline CDR1 MNHNS, CDR2 SASEGT. CDR3 length: 16 residues. The ends lost 5 bases at V and 1 base at J; junction bases unmatched: 10. This CDR3 is CASSRTGTASNYGYTF. The CDR3 bases are TGTGCCAGCAGTCGTACCGGGACAGCAAGTAACTATGGCTACACCTTC.

This clonotype has a count of ten or more. The chain has TRBV7-9 and TRBJ2-3; 7 bases match TRBD2. V lost 5 bases and J lost 0; bases outside the gene matches: 11. The CDR3 is 17 amino acids. Germline-derived CDR1 and CDR2 are SEHNR and FQNEAQ (reference sequence). CDR3 nucleotide sequence: TGTGCCAGCAGCCCAAACTCTCTAGCGGCTAGCACAGATACGCAGTATTTT. Translated, it gives CASSPNSLAASTDTQYF.